Presented here are 2 T cell receptor beta chains from one specimen sequenced in a study of technical replicates of blood from several donors. Profiling relied on immunoSEQ multiplex PCR, and the TCRdb table lists in-frame clones only, not all of them. The sample includes tens of thousands of clones, 95% to 98% seen only once; the top ten take around 0.16%. The material sequenced was T cells isolated from PBMCs. These TCRs come from a human donor in good health.

V is TRBV19 and J is TRBJ2-5; no clear D gene. The germline V and J ends were trimmed by 8 bases and 5 bases, with 9 bases remaining between them. The germline V gene encodes CDR1 LNHDA and CDR2 SQIVND (reference sequence). There are 11 residues in the CDR3. This CDR3 reads CASRYGETQYF. The CDR3, as DNA: TGTGCCAGTCGGTACGGGGAGACCCAGTACTTC.

The chain is built from TRBV6-1 and TRBJ1-2; possibly TRBD1 for D (5 bases). Germline V gene data show CDR1 as MNHNS and CDR2 as SASEGT. The CDR3 is made up of 11 amino acids. Trimming removed 11 bases at V and 5 bases at J, with 12 bases between. The CDR3 DNA reads TGTGCCGGCGGGGGTCCATATGGCTACACCTTC. Amino acids: CAGGGPYGYTF.